Following are 12 T cell receptor beta chains from one sample sequenced in a study of blood T cells in healthy people across ages. With a J-beta primer mix and a sample-barcoded 5' primer, a second PCR ran about 7 to 11 cycles. TCRdb re-analysed the 5' RACE reads in MiXCR, keeping a single row per CDR3 protein. The table shows about 1.8 million distinct CDR3 sequences, with around half occurring only once. The sequencing input was blood. All receptors come from a woman aged 35 to 49 in good health.

This clonotype turned up a few times. This chain connects TRBV6-2 or TRBV6-3 to TRBJ2-7, with a tentative D call TRBD2 (5 bases). Germline V gene lookup returns CDR1 MNHEY and CDR2 SVGEGT. The CDR3 runs to 16 residues. V shed 8 bases and J shed 3 bases, with 23 bases lying between them. The CDR3 DNA is TGTGCCAGCGCTCATATGGGCGGACTTAGGGTCTACGAGCAGTACTTC. Protein product: CASAHMGGLRVYEQYF.

The V and J genes are TRBV6-2 or TRBV6-3 and TRBJ2-3, with a possible D match to TRBD1 (5 bases). Germline V CDR1 and CDR2: MNHEY, SVGEGT. This CDR3 spans 17 amino acids. The V gene lost 6 bases and the J gene lost 0 bases, with 19 bases spanning the gap. The CDR3 coding sequence is TGTGCCAGCAGCTTCCCCGCTCGAGCAGGGAGCACAGATACGCAGTATTTT. Residues: CASSFPARAGSTDTQYF.

J is TRBJ2-1 and V is TRBV29-1; TRBD2 might be the D (6 bases). Trimming removed 3 bases at V and 4 bases at J, with 13 bases between. This CDR3 contains 14 residues. Germline-derived CDR1 and CDR2 are SQVTM and ANQGSEA. CDR3 loop: CSVDLRGRYNEQFF. The CDR3 region has the DNA TGCAGCGTTGATTTACGGGGGAGATACAATGAGCAGTTCTTC.

The chain combines TRBV10-3 with TRBJ1-6; D is undetermined. Germline CDR1 reads ENHRY; CDR2 reads SYGVKD. The CDR3 extends over 12 amino acids. V lost 6 bases, J lost 9 bases, and 9 bases lay in between. Here the CDR3 DNA reads TGTGCCATCAGAGCCGGGAGTTCACCCCTCCACTTT. This sequence encodes CAIRAGSSPLHF.

The chain links TRBV20-1 to TRBJ1-1; possibly TRBD1 for D (6 bases). V was trimmed by 5 bases and J by 4 bases, leaving 17 bases between them. This CDR3 spans 14 amino acids. The germline V gene encodes CDR1 DFQATT and CDR2 SNEGSKA (reference sequence). CDR3: CSAGRGGLSTEAFF. As DNA, the CDR3 is TGCAGTGCTGGAAGGGGGGGTTTGAGCACTGAAGCTTTCTTT.

The count of this clonotype is one. The chain's CDR3 is CASSPSSATGEGYTF. Written as DNA, the CDR3 is TGTGCCAGCAGCCCCAGCTCGGCGACAGGGGAGGGCTACACCTTC. The rearrangement links TRBV7-2 to TRBJ1-2; 8 nucleotides line up with TRBD1. The J segment lost 8 bases and the V segment lost 5 bases, leaving 13 bases of the junction unmatched. The length of the CDR3 is 15 residues. Germline V lookup: CDR1 SGHTA, CDR2 FQGNSA.

The table lists this clonotype with a few counts. V and J are TRBV28 and TRBJ2-1; maybe TRBD1 (7 bases). V was trimmed by 4 bases and J by 8 bases, leaving 18 bases between them. The V gene's germline CDR1 is MDHEN and CDR2 SYDVKM. The CDR3 has 15 residues. In DNA, the CDR3 is TGTGCCAGCAGTTCCGGGCAGGGGGGAAGGTATGAGCAGTTCTTC. Translated, it gives CASSSGQGGRYEQFF. Together with reference TRBV28 and TRBJ2-1, the CDR3 gives the full variable domain: DVKVTQSSRYLVKRTGEKVFLECVQDMDHENMFWYRQDPGLGLRLIYFSYDVKMKEKGDIPEGYSVSREKKERFSLILESASTNQTSMYLCASSSGQGGRYEQFFGPGTRLTVL.

This rearrangement joins TRBV27 to TRBJ1-5; tentatively, D is TRBD1 (5 bases). This CDR3 has 15 residues. V was cut by 3 bases and J by 11 bases, with 20 bases left in between. In germline, CDR1 is MNHEY, CDR2 SMNVEV (reference sequence). Here the CDR3 DNA reads TGTGCCAGCAGTTTGGAAAAGGGTCTGGGGCATACCCAGCATTTT. Translation gives CASSLEKGLGHTQHF.

CDR3 in DNA: TGTGCCATCAGTGGGCTAGCGGGGGGATCCCAAGAGACCCAGTACTTC. As protein: CAISGLAGGSQETQYF. V and J are TRBV10-3 and TRBJ2-5; TRBD2 matches 11 bases. V was clipped by 4 bases and J by 1 base; unmatched bases: 5. The CDR3 contains 16 residues. Looked up from germline, CDR1 is ENHRY and CDR2 is SYGVKD.

This clonotype was seen a few times. The genes are TRBV11-2 and TRBJ2-3; 7 positions agree with TRBD1. Looked up from germline, CDR1 is SGHAT and CDR2 is FQNNGV. This CDR3 contains 14 residues. V trimming: 7 bases; J trimming: 0 bases; junction bases outside the gene matches: 4. CDR3 in amino acids: CASTMGQSTDTQYF. Here the CDR3 DNA reads TGTGCCAGCACCATGGGACAGAGCACAGATACGCAGTATTTT.

The chain combines TRBV6-4 with TRBJ2-1, with 12 bases matching TRBD2. This CDR3 has 16 amino acids. Germline V lookup: CDR1 MRHNA, CDR2 SNTAGT. The V gene end was trimmed by 6 bases and the J gene end by 5 bases; junction bases not matched to a gene: 8. The CDR3 DNA follows: TGTGCCAGCAGAACTAAGTGGACTAGCGGGGACAATGAGCAGTTCTTC. Translating it yields CASRTKWTSGDNEQFF.

This clonotype was detected only once. This chain links TRBV29-1 with TRBJ2-1; D gene unclear. The CDR3 sequence is 14 residues long. CDR1 is SQVTM and CDR2 is ANQGSEA in the germline V gene. V lost 7 bases, J lost 8 bases, and 21 bases lay in between. CDR3 amino acids: CSASRAPQEHEQFF. The CDR3 bases are TGCAGCGCCTCCCGGGCACCCCAGGAACATGAGCAGTTCTTC.